A selection of T cell receptor beta chains follows, all from one sample in a study of cytomegalovirus exposure and HLA in healthy donors. TCRdb's table, derived via immunoSEQ multiplex PCR, lists solely in-frame clones and lacks some. Here the sample spans about 180,000 clones, 76% being singletons. Sequencing was done on a sample of PBMCs. These receptors originate from a woman aged 30 to 39 in good health and CMV-seropositive. CDR3s include the opening cysteine and the closing phenylalanine or tryptophan. A D gene is named only where the DNA matches it firmly. Clone size is not always given. Where it is, it says once, few, many or a class for expanded clones.

J gene: TRBJ2-7
D gene: .
V gene: TRBV6-6
CDR3 length: 13
clone size: .
CDR3 protein: CAAQRDAPYEQYF
CDR3 DNA: TGTGCCGCCCAGAGGGATGCCCCCTACGAGCAGTACTTC

J gene: TRBJ2-7
D gene: TRBD1
V gene: TRBV27
CDR3 length: 15
clone size: few
CDR3 protein: CASSSRDRKGYEQYF
CDR3 DNA: TGTGCCAGCAGTTCCCGGGACAGGAAGGGCTACGAGCAGTACTTC

J gene: TRBJ2-1
D gene: .
V gene: TRBV7-2
CDR3 length: 16
clone size: .
CDR3 protein: CASSLRGTGSYNEQFF
CDR3 DNA: TGTGCCAGCAGCTTAAGGGGGACGGGGTCCTACAATGAGCAGTTCTTC

J gene: TRBJ2-5
D gene: TRBD2
V gene: TRBV4-1
CDR3 length: 16
clone size: .
CDR3 protein: CASSPGVGTRDETQYF
CDR3 DNA: TGCGCCAGCAGCCCAGGGGTCGGGACTAGGGATGAGACCCAGTACTTC

J gene: TRBJ1-4
D gene: TRBD1
V gene: TRBV2
CDR3 length: 12
clone size: .
CDR3 protein: CASSDRGEKLFF
CDR3 DNA: TGTGCCAGCAGTGACAGGGGGGAAAAACTGTTTTTT

J gene: TRBJ2-1
D gene: TRBD1
V gene: TRBV4-3
CDR3 length: 15
clone size: few
CDR3 protein: CASSHRDRSATEQFF
CDR3 DNA: TGCGCCAGCAGCCATCGGGACAGGTCTGCCACTGAGCAGTTCTTC

J gene: TRBJ2-7
D gene: .
V gene: TRBV4-1
CDR3 length: 14
clone size: few
CDR3 protein: CASSQDRGSYEQYF
CDR3 DNA: TGCGCCAGCAGCCAAGACCGAGGGTCCTACGAGCAGTACTTC

J gene: TRBJ1-1
D gene: .
V gene: TRBV5-4
CDR3 length: 15
clone size: .
CDR3 protein: CASSWRGGMNTEAFF
CDR3 DNA: TGTGCCAGCAGCTGGCGGGGGGGGATGAACACTGAAGCTTTCTTT

J gene: TRBJ1-2
D gene: .
V gene: TRBV7-9
CDR3 length: 16
clone size: .
CDR3 protein: CASSLGSAGWNYGYTF
CDR3 DNA: TGTGCCAGCAGCTTAGGGTCGGCAGGGTGGAACTATGGCTACACCTTC

J gene: TRBJ2-1
D gene: TRBD1
V gene: TRBV4-3
CDR3 length: 18
clone size: .
CDR3 protein: CASSQAPTGTGSYNEQFF
CDR3 DNA: TGCGCCAGCAGCCAGGCCCCAACCGGGACAGGCTCCTACAATGAGCAGTTCTTC

J gene: TRBJ2-1
D gene: .
V gene: TRBV4-3
CDR3 length: 14
clone size: .
CDR3 protein: CASSQDAGSEEQFF
CDR3 DNA: TGCGCCAGCAGCCAAGATGCGGGGTCGGAGGAGCAGTTCTTC

J gene: TRBJ1-5
D gene: TRBD1
V gene: TRBV19
CDR3 length: 14
clone size: .
CDR3 protein: CASSGGQEYQPQHF
CDR3 DNA: TGTGCCAGTAGTGGGGGACAGGAGTATCAGCCCCAGCATTTT

J gene: TRBJ2-3
D gene: .
V gene: TRBV10-3
CDR3 length: 14
clone size: few
CDR3 protein: CAISPDSVGDTQYF
CDR3 DNA: TGTGCCATCAGTCCCGACAGCGTGGGGGATACGCAGTATTTT

J gene: TRBJ2-7
D gene: TRBD1
V gene: TRBV13
CDR3 length: 14
clone size: .
CDR3 protein: CASSLGQGAYEQYF
CDR3 DNA: TGTGCCAGCAGCTTAGGACAGGGGGCCTACGAGCAGTACTTC

J gene: TRBJ1-2
D gene: .
V gene: TRBV7-9
CDR3 length: 15
clone size: .
CDR3 protein: CASSLDIGVRYGYTF
CDR3 DNA: TGTGCCAGCAGCTTAGACATAGGGGTTCGCTATGGCTACACCTTC

J gene: TRBJ2-2
D gene: .
V gene: TRBV6-6
CDR3 length: 16
clone size: .
CDR3 protein: CASSWEQGSNTGELFF
CDR3 DNA: TGTGCCAGCAGTTGGGAACAGGGCTCGAACACCGGGGAGCTGTTTTTT

J gene: TRBJ1-1
D gene: .
V gene: TRBV19
CDR3 length: 12
clone size: .
CDR3 protein: CASSIRQGEAFF
CDR3 DNA: TGTGCCAGTAGTATACGGCAGGGTGAAGCTTTCTTT

J gene: TRBJ1-5
D gene: TRBD1
V gene: TRBV7-8
CDR3 length: 16
clone size: .
CDR3 protein: CASSPSDRVSNQPQHF
CDR3 DNA: TGTGCCAGCAGCCCGTCGGACAGGGTGAGCAATCAGCCCCAGCATTTT

J gene: TRBJ2-7
D gene: TRBD1
V gene: TRBV6-5
CDR3 length: 14
clone size: .
CDR3 protein: CASSYVGQVAEQYF
CDR3 DNA: TGTGCCAGCAGTTATGTGGGACAGGTGGCCGAGCAGTACTTC